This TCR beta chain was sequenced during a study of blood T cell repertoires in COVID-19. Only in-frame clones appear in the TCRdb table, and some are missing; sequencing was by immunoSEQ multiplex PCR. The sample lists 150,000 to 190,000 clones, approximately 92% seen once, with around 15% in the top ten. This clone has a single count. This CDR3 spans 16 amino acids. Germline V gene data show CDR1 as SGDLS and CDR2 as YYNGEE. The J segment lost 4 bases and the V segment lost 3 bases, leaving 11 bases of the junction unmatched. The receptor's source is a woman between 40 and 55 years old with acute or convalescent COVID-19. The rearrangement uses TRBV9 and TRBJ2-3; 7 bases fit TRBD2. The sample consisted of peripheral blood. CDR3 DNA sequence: TGTGCCAGCAGCGCTCTCCAGACTAGCAAATCAGATACGCAGTATTTT. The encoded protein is CASSALQTSKSDTQYF.